This T cell receptor beta chain was obtained from a study of T cells in Graves' hyperthyroidism and ophthalmopathy. Diagnosis relied on clinical symptoms, serum thyroxine and TRAb, thyroid ultrasound and orbital computed tomography. RNA transcripts yielded amplified TCR beta CDR3 regions. The primer set for the first-round RT-PCR of the TCR CDR3 was HTBI. One entry per CDR3 protein, called by TCRdb with MiXCR from the multiplex PCR reads. The sample carries approximately 480,000 distinct CDR3 sequences, under 25% recorded once. Study-wide results and caveats: Blood held most thyroid clonotypes expanded above 0.001 frequency. Patients with ophthalmopathy were separated from those with stable hyperthyroidism by a 13 V-J model. Onset of ophthalmopathy came a median roughly 6.5 months after the model predicted it.

Remarks on this clonotype: The target antigen is unknown.

The CDR3 covers 16 residues. The V gene end was trimmed by 2 bases and the J gene end by 1 base; junction bases not matched to a gene: 8. Germline values: CDR1 MNHNS, CDR2 SASEGT. Sequenced sample: blood. The sequence came from a man between 18 and 29 years old with Graves' hyperthyroidism. The rearrangement uses TRBV6-1 and TRBJ2-7; 7 positions agree with TRBD1. CDR3 sequence (DNA): TGTGCCAGCAGTGAATTGAGGGGGCCCTTTTCCTACGAGCAGTACTTC. Protein: CASSELRGPFSYEQYF.